This TCR beta chain was profiled in a study of T cell repertoires in cytomegalovirus infection. Study background: Evidence of both CMV infection and a matching HLA type came from public TCR beta signatures. Regarding the study as a whole: CMV carriers with the relevant HLA were identified by cumulative public TCR beta family frequency.

TCRdb reprocessed the reads via MiXCR and lists one record per CDR3 protein. The table includes some 70,000 distinct CDR3 sequences, about 23% detected once. Points on this clonotype: The antigen remains undetermined.

V was pared by 3 bases and J by 4 bases, with 22 bases between. CDR1 SGDLS and CDR2 YYNGEE come from the germline V gene. The CDR3 loop spans 17 amino acids. The TCR was taken from a human donor in good health (CMV status not recorded). Some clones in this sample may be carry-over from other donors' samples. The chain has TRBV9 and TRBJ1-1, with unresolved D. Input material: PBMCs, sequenced either directly or after in vitro stimulation (not recorded which). This chain's CDR3 is CASSDLRLDGRGTEAFF. The CDR3 nucleotides are TGTGCCAGCAGCGACCTCCGGCTGGACGGTCGCGGCACTGAAGCTTTCTTT.